The 24 T cell receptor beta chains presented below share a single source sample, sequenced in a study of blood T cell repertoires in COVID-19 (TCRdb year 2020). Library preparation used the immunoSEQ multiplex PCR assay. Drawn from immuneACCESS, this table holds only the in-frame rearrangements with V and J called that TCRdb kept. Clones are partly lost; checked studies trace under half to an unresolved V gene and leave the rest unexplained. The sample yields approximately 12,000 clones; approximately 80% were counted once. The biggest ten clones account for roughly 25% of the sample. The sample taken for sequencing was peripheral blood. The receptors come from a man aged 40-50 years with active or convalescent COVID-19.

J is TRBJ1-1 and V is TRBV19, with 8 bases aligning to TRBD1. Trimming took 7 bases from V and 3 from J; bases not matched to a gene: 10. This CDR3 region has 15 residues. Germline V gives CDR1 LNHDA, CDR2 SQIVND (reference sequence). Here the CDR3 reads CASTHTGGGYTEAFF. CDR3 DNA: TGTGCCAGTACCCATACAGGGGGAGGATACACTGAAGCTTTCTTT. The full variable domain, in which reference TRBV19 and TRBJ1-1 provide the parts outside the CDR3, is DGGITQSPKYLFRKEGQNVTLSCEQNLNHDAMYWYRQDPGQGLRLIYYSQIVNDFQKGDIAEGYSVSREKKESFPLTVTSAQKNPTAFYLCASTHTGGGYTEAFFGQGTRLTVV.

V gene TRBV28 combines with J gene TRBJ1-4, with TRBD1 identical over 10 bases. The CDR3 length is 15 residues. Germline V gives CDR1 MDHEN, CDR2 SYDVKM. The junction had 5 bases not matched to a gene; V was cut back by 7 bases and J by 3 bases. The CDR3 protein is CASIRTGGSNEKLFF. The CDR3 coding sequence is TGTGCCAGCATTAGGACAGGGGGGTCTAATGAAAAACTGTTTTTT.

The chain carries TRBV27 and TRBJ2-3; D might be TRBD1 (6 bases). V lost 2 bases to trimming and J lost 4 bases, with 16 bases between them. The CDR3 has 16 residues. Germline CDR1 and CDR2: MNHEY and SMNVEV (reference sequence). This chain's CDR3 is CASSLENRARADTQYF. DNA for the CDR3: TGTGCCAGCAGTTTAGAGAACAGGGCTAGGGCAGATACGCAGTATTTT.

The chain is built from TRBV3-1 (or the pseudogene TRBV3-2) and TRBJ2-5; a weak D match, TRBD1 (6 bases). Trimming pared 2 bases from V and 4 bases from J, leaving 11 bases between. The CDR3 contains 14 residues. Germline V gene lookup returns CDR1 LGHDT and CDR2 YNNKEL (reference sequence). CDR3 sequence: CASSQRGGRETQYF. CDR3 nucleotide sequence: TGTGCCAGCAGCCAACGAGGGGGAAGAGAGACCCAGTACTTC.

In DNA form, the CDR3 reads TGTGCCAGCAGTGCCCCACTCCTACGAGGGGAAAAACTGTTTTTT. Translated: CASSAPLLRGEKLFF. The chain combines TRBV2 with TRBJ1-4; D is uncertain. V was pared by 4 bases and J by 8 bases, with 17 bases between. In germline, CDR1 is SNHLY, CDR2 FYNNEI. The CDR3 loop spans 15 amino acids.

CDR3 in amino acids: CASSPLRGGWTEAFF. The CDR3 DNA sequence: TGTGCCAGCAGCCCCCTGAGGGGGGGGTGGACTGAAGCTTTCTTT. The gene calls are TRBV7-2 and TRBJ1-1, with D tentatively TRBD1 (6 bases). CDR3 size: 15 residues. Germline values: CDR1 SGHTA, CDR2 FQGNSA. V lost 5 bases and J lost 5, with 18 bases in between.

This clone was seen only once. J is TRBJ1-5 and V is TRBV2; possible D gene TRBD1, 5 bases. Germline values: CDR1 SNHLY, CDR2 FYNNEI. Trimming left V 5 bases short and J 0 bases short, with 8 bases between. This CDR3 is built from 14 residues. CDR3 sequence reads: CASSSGYSNQPQHF. DNA of the CDR3: TGTGCCAGCAGTTCAGGGTATAGCAATCAGCCCCAGCATTTT.

The rearrangement uses TRBV6-6 and TRBJ2-7, with D perhaps TRBD1 (6 bases). The CDR3 is 15 residues long. V lost 5 bases and J lost 3, with 17 bases in between. Germline CDR1 reads MNHNY; CDR2 reads SVGAGI (reference sequence). CDR3 residues: CASSLQGRANYEQYF. The CDR3 DNA reads TGTGCCAGCAGTCTACAGGGAAGGGCCAACTACGAGCAGTACTTC.

This sequence joins TRBV7-2 and TRBJ2-3; possibly TRBD1 for D (5 bases). Germline CDR1 reads SGHTA; CDR2 reads FQGNSA. CDR3 size: 15 residues. V lost 2 bases to trimming and J lost 6 bases, with 15 bases between them. CDR3 residues: CASSLRGKSPDTQYF. The CDR3 DNA reads as TGTGCCAGCAGCTTAAGGGGTAAATCGCCTGATACGCAGTATTTT.

A single count supports this clone. CDR3: CASMGGSNYGYTF. For the CDR3, the DNA is TGTGCCTCGATGGGGGGGTCCAACTATGGCTACACCTTC. This chain uses TRBV30 with TRBJ1-2, with D possibly TRBD1 on 5 matching bases. Per the germline V gene, CDR1 is GTSNPN and CDR2 is SVGIG (reference sequence). V lost 7 bases, J lost 2 bases, and 14 bases lay in between. The CDR3 runs 13 residues.

A few counts support this clone. The rearrangement uses TRBV6-6 and TRBJ1-1; 7 bases fit TRBD1. Unmatched junction bases numbered 10, after V lost 5 bases and J lost 4 bases. Germline V gene lookup returns CDR1 MNHNY and CDR2 SVGAGI (reference sequence). The CDR3 contains 15 residues. CDR3 amino acids: CASSVEGAWGTEAFF. The DNA of the CDR3 is TGTGCCAGCAGTGTCGAGGGGGCGTGGGGCACTGAAGCTTTCTTT.

The CDR3 reads CATRDRAYEQYF. CDR3 bases: TGTGCCACCCGGGACAGGGCCTACGAGCAGTACTTC. V and J are TRBV10-3 and TRBJ2-7; TRBD1 agrees at 9 bases. The germline CDR1 and CDR2 sequences are ENHRY and SYGVKD. This CDR3 is 12 amino acids long. After removal of 10 bases from V and 2 bases from J, the junction contained 3 bases not matched to a gene.

The gene calls are TRBV4-3 and TRBJ2-2, with a possible D match to TRBD1 (7 bases). CDR1 and CDR2 (germline): LGHNA, YSLEER. The CDR3 is 18 residues long. V dropped 0 bases and J dropped 5 bases, with 19 bases sitting between them. The CDR3 DNA reads as TGCGCCAGCAGCCAAGATCCCCACTCAGGGGGGCCAACCGGGGAGCTGTTTTTT. Protein: CASSQDPHSGGPTGELFF.

The chain employs TRBV24-1 and TRBJ2-3; 8 nucleotides match TRBD1. This CDR3 region has 16 residues. Per the germline V gene, CDR1 is KGHDR and CDR2 is SFDVKD. V was pared by 5 bases and J by 2 bases, with 8 bases of the junction left unmatched. The CDR3 nucleotides read TGTGCCACCAGTGCCCTGGACAGGGCCACCACAGATACGCAGTATTTT. It codes for CATSALDRATTDTQYF.

This chain connects TRBV11-3 to TRBJ2-2; TRBD2 matches at 14 bases. The CDR3 has 19 amino acids. From germline, CDR1 is SGHNT and CDR2 YENEEA. V trimming: 1 base; J trimming: 2 bases; junction bases outside the gene matches: 6. The CDR3 nucleotides read TGTGCCAGCAGCTTAGGAGGGACTAGCGGGGGACCAAACACCGGGGAGCTGTTTTTT. Protein sequence: CASSLGGTSGGPNTGELFF.

The chain combines TRBV9 with TRBJ2-3; maybe TRBD2 (6 bases). V shed 0 bases and J shed 4 bases, with 12 bases lying between them. CDR3 size: 15 residues. Germline CDR1 is SGDLS and CDR2 is YYNGEE. The CDR3 nucleotides read TGTGCCAGCAGCGTAGCGGGGACTCCCGCAGATACGCAGTATTTT. Translating gives CASSVAGTPADTQYF.

V gene TRBV5-1 combines with J gene TRBJ2-3; the D gene is possibly TRBD1 (7 bases). V lost 0 bases, J lost 5 bases, and 13 bases lay in between. This CDR3 region has 15 residues. Germline V gives CDR1 SGHRS, CDR2 YFSETQ. CDR3 protein: CASSLAGGGEDTQYF. CDR3 DNA: TGCGCCAGCAGCTTGGCAGGGGGAGGCGAAGATACGCAGTATTTT.

This chain uses TRBV29-1 with TRBJ1-6, with D possibly being TRBD1 (6 bases). The germline V and J ends were trimmed by 4 bases and 7 bases, with 14 bases remaining between them. Germline CDR1 is SQVTM and CDR2 is ANQGSEA. The CDR3 consists of 14 residues. In nucleotides, the CDR3 is TGCAGCGTTGCACAGGGTAATGACAATTCACCCCTCCACTTT. Its translation: CSVAQGNDNSPLHF.

CDR3 in amino acids: CASRYEGTNEQFF. The CDR3 DNA sequence: TGTGCCAGCAGGTATGAGGGTACGAATGAGCAGTTCTTC. The chain links TRBV6-5 to TRBJ2-1, with D tentatively TRBD2 (5 bases). CDR3 length: 13 amino acids. Trimming pared 6 bases from V and 7 bases from J, leaving 13 bases between. CDR1 and CDR2 (germline): MNHEY, SVGAGI.

This chain links TRBV5-6 with TRBJ1-1; D not certain. V was cut by 3 bases and J by 0 bases, with 9 bases left in between. Germline CDR1 SGHDT, CDR2 YYEEEE. This CDR3 is 14 amino acids long. The CDR3 protein is CASSSRLLNTEAFF. In DNA form, the CDR3 reads TGTGCCAGCAGCTCCAGACTACTGAACACTGAAGCTTTCTTT.

The V gene is TRBV2, the J gene TRBJ1-2, with D possibly matching TRBD1 (5 bases). Trimming left V 2 bases short and J 8 bases short, with 18 bases between. The germline V gene has CDR1 SNHLY and CDR2 FYNNEI. The length of the CDR3 is 15 residues. The CDR3 DNA follows: TGTGCCAGCAGTGAATACTTGGGGCAGGGAGGCGGCTACACCTTC. It codes for CASSEYLGQGGGYTF.

V and J are TRBV5-6 and TRBJ1-2; tentative D call: TRBD1 (5 bases). This CDR3 comprises 16 residues. V lost 4 bases and J 3 bases, leaving 19 bases between the germline ends. The germline gives CDR1 SGHDT, CDR2 YYEEEE. The CDR3 sequence is CASSMPTGGDYYGYTF. CDR3 nucleotides: TGTGCCAGCAGCATGCCTACAGGCGGGGACTACTATGGCTACACCTTC.

The V and J genes are TRBV7-2 and TRBJ2-5, with 8 bases fitting TRBD1. From germline, CDR1 is SGHTA and CDR2 FQGNSA. V shed 5 bases, J shed 5 bases, and the junction held 7 bases outside the gene matches. The CDR3 sequence is 14 residues long. DNA of the CDR3: TGTGCCAGCAGCCCCCGGACAGGGTCGGAGACCCAGTACTTC. It codes for CASSPRTGSETQYF.

This chain joins TRBV7-9 and TRBJ1-6; weak D call: TRBD1 (6 bases). Germline V gives CDR1 SEHNR, CDR2 FQNEAQ (reference sequence). The CDR3 covers 14 residues. Trimming left V 4 bases short and J 5 bases short, with 9 bases between. The chain's CDR3 is CASSWGQNNSPLHF. CDR3 bases: TGTGCCAGCAGCTGGGGACAAAATAATTCACCCCTCCACTTT.